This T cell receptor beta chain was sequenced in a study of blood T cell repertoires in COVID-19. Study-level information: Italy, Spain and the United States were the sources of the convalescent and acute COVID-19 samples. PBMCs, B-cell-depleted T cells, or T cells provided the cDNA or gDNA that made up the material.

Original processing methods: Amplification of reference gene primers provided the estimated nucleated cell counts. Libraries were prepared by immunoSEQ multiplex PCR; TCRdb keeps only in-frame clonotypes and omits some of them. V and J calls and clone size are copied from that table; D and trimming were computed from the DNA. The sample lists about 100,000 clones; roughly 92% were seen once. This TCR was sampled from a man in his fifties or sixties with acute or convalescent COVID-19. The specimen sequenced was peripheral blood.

The CDR3 nucleotides read TGTGCCAGCAGCCCACAGACAGGGGATGAAAAACTGTTTTTT. Its translation: CASSPQTGDEKLFF. This chain links TRBV7-8 with TRBJ1-4; TRBD1 matches at 8 bases. Germline V CDR1 and CDR2: SGHVS, FQNEAQ. The CDR3 has 14 amino acids. V shed 5 bases, J shed 6 bases, and the junction held 5 bases outside the gene matches.